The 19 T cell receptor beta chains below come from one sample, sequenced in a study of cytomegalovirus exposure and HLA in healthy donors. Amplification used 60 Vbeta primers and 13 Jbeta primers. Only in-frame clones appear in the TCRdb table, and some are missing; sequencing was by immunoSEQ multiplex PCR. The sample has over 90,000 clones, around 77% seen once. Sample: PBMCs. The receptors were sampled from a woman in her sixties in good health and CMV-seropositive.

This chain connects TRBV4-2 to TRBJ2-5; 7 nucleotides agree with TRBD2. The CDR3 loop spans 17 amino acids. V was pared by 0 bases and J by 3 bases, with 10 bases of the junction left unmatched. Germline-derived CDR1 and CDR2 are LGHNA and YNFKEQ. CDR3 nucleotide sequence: TGTGCCAGCAGCCAAGATTTTGCGGGACGGGGGGAAGAGACCCAGTACTTC. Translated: CASSQDFAGRGEETQYF.

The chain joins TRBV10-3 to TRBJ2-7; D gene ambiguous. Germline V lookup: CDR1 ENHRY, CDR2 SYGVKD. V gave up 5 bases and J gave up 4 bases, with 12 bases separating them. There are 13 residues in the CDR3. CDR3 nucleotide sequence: TGTGCCATCAGTACCCAGCACGGGTACGAGCAGTACTTC. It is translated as CAISTQHGYEQYF.

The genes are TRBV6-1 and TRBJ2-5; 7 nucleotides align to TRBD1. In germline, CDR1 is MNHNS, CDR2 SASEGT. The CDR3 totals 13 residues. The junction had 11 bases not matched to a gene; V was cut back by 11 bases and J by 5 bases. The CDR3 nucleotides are TGTGCCTCGATCTCAGGGGGTAGGGAGACCCAGTACTTC. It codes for CASISGGRETQYF.

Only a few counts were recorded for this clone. CDR3 sequence (DNA): TGCGCCAGCAGCTTGGGACAGGGTCTCAGCACTGAAGCTTTCTTT. It is translated as CASSLGQGLSTEAFF. V and J are TRBV5-1 and TRBJ1-1; 7 bases map to TRBD1. The germline CDR1 and CDR2 sequences are SGHRS and YFSETQ. The length of the CDR3 is 15 residues. V lost 0 bases and J lost 4; bases outside the gene matches: 6.

CDR3 in DNA: TGTGCCAGTAGTATGTGGGGCAGATACGAGCAGTACTTC. It specifies CASSMWGRYEQYF. The rearrangement links TRBV19 to TRBJ2-7; TRBD1 might be the D (5 bases). The V end lost 3 bases, the J end lost 4 bases, and 10 bases lay between the germline ends. Germline values: CDR1 LNHDA, CDR2 SQIVND (reference sequence). The CDR3 length is 13 residues. Variable domain in full (rest from reference TRBV19 and TRBJ2-7): DGGITQSPKYLFRKEGQNVTLSCEQNLNHDAMYWYRQDPGQGLRLIYYSQIVNDFQKGDIAEGYSVSREKKESFPLTVTSAQKNPTAFYLCASSMWGRYEQYFGPGTRLTVT.

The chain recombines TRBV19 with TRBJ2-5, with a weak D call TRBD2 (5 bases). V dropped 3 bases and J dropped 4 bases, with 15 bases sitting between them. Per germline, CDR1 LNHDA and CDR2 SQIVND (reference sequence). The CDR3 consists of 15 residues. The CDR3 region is CASSMNWGVGETQYF. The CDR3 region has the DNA TGTGCCAGTAGTATGAATTGGGGAGTCGGAGAGACCCAGTACTTC.

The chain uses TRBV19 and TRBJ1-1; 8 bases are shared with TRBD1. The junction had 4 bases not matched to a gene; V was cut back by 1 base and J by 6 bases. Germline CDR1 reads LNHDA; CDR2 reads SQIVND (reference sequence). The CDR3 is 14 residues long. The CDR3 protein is CASSIGTGRAEAFF. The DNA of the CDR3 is TGTGCCAGTAGTATAGGGACAGGGAGGGCTGAAGCTTTCTTT.

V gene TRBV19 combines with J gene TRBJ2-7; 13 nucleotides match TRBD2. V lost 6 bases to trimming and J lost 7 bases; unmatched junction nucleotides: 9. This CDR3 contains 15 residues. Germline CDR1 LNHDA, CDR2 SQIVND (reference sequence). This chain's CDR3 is CASRGTSGTVGEQYF. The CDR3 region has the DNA TGTGCCAGTAGAGGGACTAGCGGGACCGTGGGGGAGCAGTACTTC.

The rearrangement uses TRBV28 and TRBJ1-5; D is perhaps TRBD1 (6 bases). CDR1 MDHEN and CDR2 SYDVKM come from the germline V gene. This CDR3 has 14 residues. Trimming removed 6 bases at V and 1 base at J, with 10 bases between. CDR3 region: CASRRDRSNQPQHF. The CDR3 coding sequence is TGTGCCAGCAGACGTGACAGGAGCAATCAGCCCCAGCATTTT.

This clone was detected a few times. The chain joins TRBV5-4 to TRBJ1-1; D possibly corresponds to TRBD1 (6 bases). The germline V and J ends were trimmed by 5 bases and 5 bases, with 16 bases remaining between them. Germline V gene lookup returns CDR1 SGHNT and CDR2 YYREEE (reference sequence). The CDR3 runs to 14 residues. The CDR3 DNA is TGTGCCAGCAGTGAAACAGGGCGTCGGACTGAAGCTTTCTTT. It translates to CASSETGRRTEAFF.

The CDR3 loop is CASSAGGASEKLFF. CDR3 sequence (DNA): TGTGCCAGCAGTGCAGGGGGCGCGAGCGAAAAACTGTTTTTT. V and J are TRBV6-1 and TRBJ1-4; 8 nucleotides agree with TRBD1. Germline values: CDR1 MNHNS, CDR2 SASEGT. The CDR3 sequence is 14 residues long. V dropped 4 bases and J dropped 8; count of bases not matched to a gene: 6.

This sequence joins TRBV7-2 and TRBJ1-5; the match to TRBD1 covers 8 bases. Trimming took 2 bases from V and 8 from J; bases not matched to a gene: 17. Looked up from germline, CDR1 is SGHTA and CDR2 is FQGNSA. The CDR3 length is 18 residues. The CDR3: CASSLKSADRVYTKPQHF. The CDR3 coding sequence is TGTGCCAGCAGCTTAAAGTCGGCGGACAGGGTTTATACTAAGCCCCAGCATTTT.

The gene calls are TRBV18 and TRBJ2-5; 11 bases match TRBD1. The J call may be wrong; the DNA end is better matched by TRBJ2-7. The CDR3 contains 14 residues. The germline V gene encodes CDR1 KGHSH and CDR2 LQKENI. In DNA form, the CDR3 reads TGTGCCAGCTCACCGGACAGGGGGCGAGGCGAGCAGTACTTC. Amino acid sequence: CASSPDRGRGEQYF.

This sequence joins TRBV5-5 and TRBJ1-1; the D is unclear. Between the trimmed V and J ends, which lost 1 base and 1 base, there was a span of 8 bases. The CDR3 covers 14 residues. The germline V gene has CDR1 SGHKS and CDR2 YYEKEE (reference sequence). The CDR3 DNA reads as TGTGCCAGCAGCTTGAGCCAGGCGAACACTGAAGCTTTCTTT. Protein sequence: CASSLSQANTEAFF.

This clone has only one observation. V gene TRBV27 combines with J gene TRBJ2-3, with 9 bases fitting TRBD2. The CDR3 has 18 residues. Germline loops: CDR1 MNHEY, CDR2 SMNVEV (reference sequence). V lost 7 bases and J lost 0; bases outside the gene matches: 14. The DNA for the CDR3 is TGTGCCAGCACCAGCGGGACTAGCAGTATATCTAGCACAGATACGCAGTATTTT. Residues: CASTSGTSSISSTDTQYF.

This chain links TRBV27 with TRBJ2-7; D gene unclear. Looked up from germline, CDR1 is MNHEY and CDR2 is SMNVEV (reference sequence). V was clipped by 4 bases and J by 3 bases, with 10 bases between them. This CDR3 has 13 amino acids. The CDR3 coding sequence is TGTGCCAGCAGTTCAGACTGGATCTACGAGCAGTACTTC. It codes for CASSSDWIYEQYF.

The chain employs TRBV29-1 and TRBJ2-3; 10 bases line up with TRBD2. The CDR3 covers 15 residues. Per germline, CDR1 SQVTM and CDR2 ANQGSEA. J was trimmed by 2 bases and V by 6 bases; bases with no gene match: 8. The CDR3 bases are TGCAGCGTCCGGATAGCGGGAGGACCCACAGATACGCAGTATTTT. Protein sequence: CSVRIAGGPTDTQYF.

The CDR3 DNA is TGCGCCAGCAAGCTGGAGGATGAGCAGTTCTTC. Translation: CASKLEDEQFF. This chain uses TRBV10-2 with TRBJ2-1, with a possible D match to TRBD2 (5 bases). Germline V gene sequence: CDR1 WSHSY, CDR2 SAAADI. V was shortened by 7 bases and J by 8 bases, with 9 bases between the two germline ends. The CDR3 spans 11 residues.

This chain's CDR3 is CAWTGQGKAGELFF. CDR3 nucleotide sequence: TGTGCCTGGACTGGACAGGGGAAGGCCGGGGAGCTGTTTTTT. The V and J genes are TRBV30 and TRBJ2-2; 9 bases match TRBD1. The germline V gene encodes CDR1 GTSNPN and CDR2 SVGIG (reference sequence). The CDR3 has 14 residues. The ends lost 4 bases at V and 6 bases at J; junction bases unmatched: 6.